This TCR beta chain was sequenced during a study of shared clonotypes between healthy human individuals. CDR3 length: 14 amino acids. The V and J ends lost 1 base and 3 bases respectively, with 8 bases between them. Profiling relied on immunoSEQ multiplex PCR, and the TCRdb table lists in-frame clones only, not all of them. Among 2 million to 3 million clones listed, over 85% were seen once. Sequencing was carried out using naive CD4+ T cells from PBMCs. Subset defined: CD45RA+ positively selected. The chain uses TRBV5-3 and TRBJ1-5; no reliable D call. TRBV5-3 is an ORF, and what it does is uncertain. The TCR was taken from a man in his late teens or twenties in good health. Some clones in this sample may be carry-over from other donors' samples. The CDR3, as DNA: TGTGCCAGAAGCTTGTACAGCCACAATCAGCCCCAGCATTTT. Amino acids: CARSLYSHNQPQHF.